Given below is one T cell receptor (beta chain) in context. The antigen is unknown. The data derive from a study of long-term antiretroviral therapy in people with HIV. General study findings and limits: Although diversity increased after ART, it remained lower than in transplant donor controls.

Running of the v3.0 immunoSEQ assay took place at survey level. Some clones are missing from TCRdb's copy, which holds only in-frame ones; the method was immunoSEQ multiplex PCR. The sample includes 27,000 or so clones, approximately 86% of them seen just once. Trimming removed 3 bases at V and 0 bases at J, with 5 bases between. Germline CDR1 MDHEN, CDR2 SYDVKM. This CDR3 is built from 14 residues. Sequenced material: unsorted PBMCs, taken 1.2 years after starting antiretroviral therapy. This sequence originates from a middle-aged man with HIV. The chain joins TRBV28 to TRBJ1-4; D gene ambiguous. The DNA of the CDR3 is TGTGCCAGCAGTTTGTCGACAACTAATGAAAAACTGTTTTTT. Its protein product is CASSLSTTNEKLFF. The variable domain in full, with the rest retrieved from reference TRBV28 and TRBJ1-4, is DVKVTQSSRYLVKRTGEKVFLECVQDMDHENMFWYRQDPGLGLRLIYFSYDVKMKEKGDIPEGYSVSREKKERFSLILESASTNQTSMYLCASSLSTTNEKLFFGSGTQLSVL.